The 17 T cell receptor beta chains reported below all come from one sample, sequenced in a study of blood T cells in healthy people across ages. Primers used in a second PCR of roughly 7 to 12 cycles were a sample-barcoded 5' primer and a J-beta primer mix. TCRdb re-called the 5' RACE reads with MiXCR, one entry per CDR3 protein. Of around 670,000 distinct CDR3 sequences detected, 25% to 35% appear once; the ten largest clones hold approximately 14%. The specimen was blood. These receptors originate from a woman of 80 years or more in good health.

This chain connects TRBV20-1 to TRBJ2-7; possibly TRBD2 for D (6 bases). Per the germline V gene, CDR1 is DFQATT and CDR2 is SNEGSKA (reference sequence). Trimming took off 4 bases at V and 1 base at J, with 17 bases between the two ends. The CDR3 sequence is 15 residues long. The CDR3 DNA reads as TGCAGTGCTACGGATCGGGGGACGGATTCCTACGAGCAGTACTTC. This translates into CSATDRGTDSYEQYF.

In regard to this clonotype: The junction and the germline gene differ at one end; a read error may be behind it. V and J are TRBV5-1 and TRBJ1-4; D possibly corresponds to TRBD1 (6 bases). The V gene's germline CDR1 is SGHRS and CDR2 YFSETQ. The CDR3 spans 16 residues. The CDR3 is CASSTGHRSTNEKRFF. The CDR3 DNA reads TGCGCCAGCAGCACGGGACACAGATCGACTAATGAAAAACGGTTTTTT.

The chain uses TRBV7-2 and TRBJ2-1; TRBD2 matches 15 bases. V shed 3 bases, J shed 7 bases, and the junction held 4 bases outside the gene matches. From germline, CDR1 is SGHTA and CDR2 FQGNSA. CDR3 size: 16 residues. CDR3 in amino acids: CASSLYGTSGGNEQFF. The CDR3 DNA follows: TGTGCCAGCAGCTTGTACGGGACTAGCGGGGGGAATGAGCAGTTCTTC. The whole variable domain, remainder taken from reference TRBV7-2 and TRBJ2-1, is GAGVSQSPSNKVTEKGKDVELRCDPISGHTALYWYRQSLGQGLEFLIYFQGNSAPDKSGLPSDRFSAERTGGSVSTLTIQRTQQEDSAVYLCASSLYGTSGGNEQFFGPGTRLTVL.

The genes are TRBV6-5 and TRBJ2-5; 10 nucleotides match TRBD1. TRBJ2-7 explains the end of the DNA better; the J call may be wrong. The CDR3 extends over 18 amino acids. In germline, CDR1 is MNHEY, CDR2 SVGAGI. CDR3 region: CASSYSPGQGRTVNEQYF. The CDR3 DNA sequence: TGTGCCAGCAGTTACTCGCCGGGACAGGGGCGAACCGTGAACGAGCAGTACTTC.

This chain links TRBV7-2 with TRBJ2-1, with D unresolved. Germline values: CDR1 SGHTA, CDR2 FQGNSA. Trimming left V 5 bases short and J 9 bases short, with 14 bases between. The CDR3 is 13 residues long. CDR3 sequence: CASSPDPKGEQFF. CDR3 coding DNA: TGTGCCAGCAGCCCAGACCCCAAGGGTGAGCAGTTCTTC.

This clonotype was counted at least ten times. J is TRBJ2-5 and V is TRBV5-5, with D perhaps TRBD1 (7 bases). Trimming cost V 3 bases and J 5 bases, with 14 bases left between them. There are 14 residues in the CDR3. Germline V gene data show CDR1 as SGHKS and CDR2 as YYEKEE (reference sequence). CDR3 amino acids: CASSWGDSSETQYF. The CDR3 nucleotides read TGTGCCAGCAGCTGGGGGGACAGCAGCGAGACCCAGTACTTC.

In this sample, this clonotype turned up many times. The chain combines TRBV7-2 with TRBJ2-3; D perhaps matches TRBD1 (6 bases). The ends were cut back, 3 bases at V and 3 bases at J, with 13 bases in the middle. The CDR3 is 15 residues long. Per the germline V gene, CDR1 is SGHTA and CDR2 is FQGNSA. The CDR3: CASSFSDRKTDTQYF. The CDR3 nucleotides are TGTGCCAGCAGCTTCAGCGACAGGAAAACAGATACGCAGTATTTT.

This clonotype was recorded many times. The chain links TRBV20-1 to TRBJ2-3; 9 bases are shared with TRBD2. This CDR3 has 14 residues. CDR1 and CDR2 (germline): DFQATT, SNEGSKA (reference sequence). This chain's CDR3 is CSPYSSRRGGTQYF. The CDR3 DNA reads as TGCAGCCCCTATTCGTCGCGGCGGGGGGGTACGCAGTATTTT.

In the case of this clonotype: This could be a read error, since a much larger clone is one nucleotide away. The chain has TRBV29-1 and TRBJ2-7; TRBD2 matches 16 bases. In germline, CDR1 is SQVTM, CDR2 ANQGSEA. The CDR3 runs to 17 residues. With V trimmed by 4 bases and J by 5 bases, 11 bases remained unmatched. The CDR3 region is CSVGGLAGGPIRHEQYF. In nucleotides, the CDR3 is TGCAGCGTTGGGGGACTAGCGGGGGGGCCTATTCGCCACGAGCAGTACTTC.

This clonotype was observed at least ten times. The V call is TRBV28, the J call TRBJ2-3; 7 bases map to TRBD1. The CDR3 runs 12 residues. The junction had 4 bases not matched to a gene; V was cut back by 7 bases and J by 6 bases. The germline V gene encodes CDR1 MDHEN and CDR2 SYDVKM. In nucleotides, the CDR3 is TGTGCCAGCACGACAGGGCCTGATACGCAGTATTTT. It translates to CASTTGPDTQYF.

The chain links TRBV10-3 to TRBJ2-7; 9 bases line up with TRBD1. Germline lookup yields CDR1 ENHRY and CDR2 SYGVKD. The CDR3 covers 14 residues. Losses at the gene ends were 2 bases for V and 4 bases for J; bases not matched to a gene: 3. CDR3 sequence: CAISEVGQGYEQYF. CDR3 nucleotide sequence: TGTGCCATCAGTGAGGTTGGACAGGGGTACGAGCAGTACTTC.

Turning to this clonotype: Just one base apart from a much larger clone, this may be a read error. The chain is built from TRBV2 and TRBJ2-6; D not resolved. Germline values: CDR1 SNHLY, CDR2 FYNNEI. The CDR3 sequence is 17 residues long. V shed 1 base and J shed 0 bases, with 10 bases lying between them. The DNA of the CDR3 is TGTGCCAGCAGTGAAGGGGCGGCGAGCTCTGGGGCCAACGTCCTGACTTTC. Translated: CASSEGAASSGANVLTF.

Ten or more counts support this clonotype. CDR3 sequence reads: CASSGSHAGNLYGYTF. The CDR3, as DNA: TGTGCCAGCAGCGGGAGTCATGCAGGGAACCTCTATGGCTACACCTTC. The gene calls are TRBV9 and TRBJ1-2; possible D gene TRBD1, 5 bases. Germline V lookup: CDR1 SGDLS, CDR2 YYNGEE. The CDR3 has 16 residues. Trimming left V 3 bases short and J 4 bases short, with 19 bases between. Variable domain in full (rest from reference TRBV9 and TRBJ1-2): DSGVTQTPKHLITATGQRVTLRCSPRSGDLSVYWYQQSLDQGLQFLIQYYNGEERAKGNILERFSAQQFPDLHSELNLSSLELGDSALYFCASSGSHAGNLYGYTFGSGTRLTVV.

This clonotype has a count of ten or more. The chain links TRBV20-1 to TRBJ2-7; possibly TRBD2 for D (6 bases). This CDR3 spans 14 amino acids. V dropped 3 bases and J dropped 2 bases, with 14 bases sitting between them. The V gene's germline CDR1 is DFQATT and CDR2 SNEGSKA (reference sequence). The CDR3 DNA sequence: TGCAGTGCTAGTCCCGGGACTGTACCCTACGAGCAGTACTTC. It encodes CSASPGTVPYEQYF.

Worth noting for this clonotype: One base away lies a much larger clone, so this may be a sequencing read error. In DNA form, the CDR3 reads TGTGCCAGCAGCTGGCTACTAGCGGGGGGCGAGCAGTACTTC. Its protein is CASSWLLAGGEQYF. V gene TRBV5-5 combines with J gene TRBJ2-7; 12 bases agree with TRBD2. The length of the CDR3 is 14 residues. Trimming at V came to 3 bases and at J to 6 bases, leaving 4 bases not matched to a gene. The germline gives CDR1 SGHKS, CDR2 YYEKEE (reference sequence).

This clonotype has at least ten counts. The chain has TRBV5-1 and TRBJ2-3; D call uncertain. Trimming pared 9 bases from V and 0 bases from J, leaving 14 bases between. The CDR3 contains 14 residues. Germline V lookup: CDR1 SGHRS, CDR2 YFSETQ. For the CDR3, the DNA is TGCGCCACATCAAGATTAACTAGCACAGATACGCAGTATTTT. It translates to CATSRLTSTDTQYF.

The rearrangement links TRBV12-3 or TRBV12-4 to TRBJ1-4; D is possibly TRBD1 (6 bases). The CDR3 extends over 15 amino acids. The V gene lost 4 bases and the J gene lost 3 bases, with 12 bases spanning the gap. The CDR3 protein is CASSSRGDSNEKLFF. The CDR3 DNA sequence: TGTGCCAGCAGTTCCAGGGGCGACTCTAATGAAAAACTGTTTTTT.